The 21 T cell receptor beta chains given below trace back to one sample, sequenced in a study of cytomegalovirus exposure and HLA in healthy donors. PCR was performed using 60 Vbeta and 13 Jbeta primers. The assay was immunoSEQ multiplex PCR, and TCRdb's table has in-frame clones only and misses some. Of some 67,000 clones listed, approximately 90% were seen once; the top ten hold 9% to 14%. The sample was PBMCs. These receptor sequences come from a woman aged 30 to 39 in good health and CMV-seropositive.

This chain links TRBV27 with TRBJ1-1; TRBD1 is a possible D gene (5 bases). Trimming took 5 bases from V and 4 from J, leaving 17 bases between them. The CDR3 is 15 residues long. Per the germline V gene, CDR1 is MNHEY and CDR2 is SMNVEV (reference sequence). The DNA for the CDR3 is TGTGCCAGCAGTGGGCAACGGGGGTGGGGCACTGAAGCTTTCTTT. Translation gives CASSGQRGWGTEAFF.

The genes are TRBV6-6 and TRBJ1-2; TRBD1 matches at 8 bases. CDR1 MNHNY and CDR2 SVGAGI come from the germline V gene (reference sequence). The V gene end was trimmed by 6 bases and the J gene end by 4 bases; junction bases not matched to a gene: 13. The CDR3 is 16 residues long. CDR3 sequence (DNA): TGTGCCAGCAGACACCCCCAGGGGGCAGGAAGCTATGGCTACACCTTC. Protein sequence: CASRHPQGAGSYGYTF.

The V call is TRBV19, the J call TRBJ1-2; D is undetermined. CDR1 and CDR2 from the germline V gene are LNHDA and SQIVND (reference sequence). The length of the CDR3 is 15 residues. The V end lost 10 bases, the J end lost 5 bases, and 23 bases lay between the germline ends. The CDR3 loop is CAIVPVTLAMYGYTF. CDR3 nucleotides: TGTGCCATAGTTCCAGTTACCTTAGCCATGTATGGCTACACCTTC.

The chain is built from TRBV10-1 and TRBJ2-2, with D possibly TRBD1 on 5 matching bases. The CDR3 spans 13 residues. V lost 5 bases to trimming and J lost 5 bases, with 9 bases between them. CDR1 is WNHNN, CDR2 SYGVQD, per germline (reference sequence). DNA for the CDR3: TGCGCCAGCAGTTTCAGGGAAACCGGGGAGCTGTTTTTT. This sequence encodes CASSFRETGELFF.

This chain uses TRBV7-2 with TRBJ2-7; 7 positions match TRBD1. V shed 5 bases and J 4 bases; nucleotides not matched to a gene: 11. Germline-derived CDR1 and CDR2 are SGHTA and FQGNSA. The CDR3 sequence is 15 residues long. The CDR3 DNA is TGTGCCAGCAGCAGAGGCCGGGACAGCCAATACGAGCAGTACTTC. The encoded protein is CASSRGRDSQYEQYF.

This chain links TRBV15 with TRBJ2-5; 8 bases agree with TRBD1. CDR3 length: 15 residues. Looked up from germline, CDR1 is LNHNV and CDR2 is YYDKDF (reference sequence). V shed 10 bases and J 4 bases; nucleotides not matched to a gene: 14. The CDR3 DNA sequence: TGTGCCAATATTTGTGGACAGGGATTATTAGAGACCCAGTACTTC. It is translated as CANICGQGLLETQYF.

The chain uses TRBV27 and TRBJ2-2; D perhaps matches TRBD1 (5 bases). CDR3 length: 15 amino acids. The germline CDR1 and CDR2 sequences are MNHEY and SMNVEV (reference sequence). Trimming shortened V by 6 bases and J by 6 bases, and 17 bases separated the two germline ends. CDR3 loop: CASSNPRKGPGELFF. The CDR3, as DNA: TGTGCCAGCAGCAACCCAAGAAAGGGGCCCGGGGAGCTGTTTTTT.

The V and J genes are TRBV28 and TRBJ2-7; 10 bases are shared with TRBD1. CDR1 is MDHEN and CDR2 is SYDVKM in the germline V gene. Germline trimming cut 6 bases from V and 2 bases from J; bases unmatched to any gene: 4. The CDR3 is 14 residues long. Here the CDR3 reads CASRTTGGPYEQYF. CDR3 bases: TGTGCCAGCAGGACGACAGGGGGCCCCTACGAGCAGTACTTC.

The rearrangement uses TRBV11-2 and TRBJ2-3; TRBD2 matches 12 bases. Germline-derived CDR1 and CDR2 are SGHAT and FQNNGV. V dropped 4 bases and J dropped 4; count of bases not matched to a gene: 12. The CDR3 covers 18 residues. The CDR3 protein is CASSSSGRALFGPDTQYF. The CDR3 nucleotides are TGTGCCAGCAGCTCTAGCGGGAGGGCCCTCTTCGGCCCAGATACGCAGTATTTT.

V gene TRBV7-9 combines with J gene TRBJ2-6; possible D gene TRBD1, 6 bases. This CDR3 is 17 amino acids long. V was cut by 4 bases and J by 4 bases, with 17 bases left in between. The germline V gene has CDR1 SEHNR and CDR2 FQNEAQ (reference sequence). In nucleotides, the CDR3 is TGTGCCAGCAGCTCAACTTCAGGGGCGGAAGGGGCCAACGTCCTGACTTTC. Translated, it gives CASSSTSGAEGANVLTF.

This sequence joins TRBV28 and TRBJ2-3; 8 bases are shared with TRBD2. The CDR3 contains 16 residues. CDR1 is MDHEN, CDR2 SYDVKM, per germline. The trim removed 3 bases at V and 8 bases at J, leaving 13 bases unmatched. CDR3 coding DNA: TGTGCCAGCAGTTTTAGAGCGGGAGCGGTTTGGGGTACGCAGTATTTT. The encoded protein is CASSFRAGAVWGTQYF.

The chain employs TRBV9 and TRBJ2-5, with D tentatively TRBD1 (8 bases). This CDR3 region has 15 residues. Per germline, CDR1 SGDLS and CDR2 YYNGEE. Trimming removed 4 bases at V and 4 bases at J, with 17 bases between. The CDR3 DNA reads as TGTGCCAGCAGCAAAACAGGGGGGGGAGGAGAGACCCAGTACTTC. Residues: CASSKTGGGGETQYF.

The genes are TRBV6-1 and TRBJ1-1, with TRBD1 matching over 7 bases. Germline V gives CDR1 MNHNS, CDR2 SASEGT. The length of the CDR3 is 15 residues. J gave up 0 bases and V 5 bases, and 6 bases lay outside the gene matches. CDR3 coding DNA: TGTGCCAGCAGTACAGGGGAAAGGTTGAACACTGAAGCTTTCTTT. Its translation is CASSTGERLNTEAFF.

In the case of this clone: In this CDR3 the conserved last residue, phenylalanine or tryptophan, is missing, so a read error is likely. The DNA is omitted, as the CDR3 cannot be located on it reliably, and the CDR3 follows TCRdb's listing. The CDR3 spells CASRPRGRPGLAGSGGL. The chain links TRBV19 to TRBJ2-7; TRBD2 reflects the table's D call only, with no check against the DNA. The CDR3 extends over 17 residues, inclusive of both ends. CDR1 and CDR2 from the germline V gene are LNHDA and SQIVND (reference sequence).

V usage is TRBV11-2 and J usage is TRBJ2-5; TRBD1 aligns across 8 bases. CDR1 is SGHAT and CDR2 is FQNNGV in the germline V gene. The CDR3 is 15 residues long. The ends lost 3 bases at V and 5 bases at J; junction bases unmatched: 8. The CDR3 is CASSFQQGASETQYF. CDR3 nucleotide sequence: TGTGCCAGCAGCTTTCAGCAGGGGGCCTCGGAGACCCAGTACTTC.

This clone came up a few times. This sample includes further DNA sequences coding for the same CDR3. This rearrangement joins TRBV4-1 to TRBJ2-1; 10 bases fit TRBD2. Per the germline V gene, CDR1 is MGHRA and CDR2 is YSYEKL. The CDR3 has 17 amino acids. V shed 0 bases, J shed 3 bases, and the junction held 5 bases outside the gene matches. Written as DNA, the CDR3 is TGCGCCAGCAGCCAAGATCGTTGGACTAGCGGCTACAATGAGCAGTTCTTC. It specifies CASSQDRWTSGYNEQFF.

The genes are TRBV5-1 and TRBJ1-1; 9 bases fit TRBD1. Germline V lookup: CDR1 SGHRS, CDR2 YFSETQ. The CDR3 contains 12 residues. Unmatched junction bases numbered 5, after V lost 3 bases and J lost 11 bases. CDR3 in amino acids: CASSSTGTGAFF. CDR3 DNA: TGCGCCAGCAGCTCGACCGGGACAGGGGCTTTCTTT.

The chain combines TRBV21-1 with TRBJ2-3; the table names TRBD2, a call not compared with the DNA. TRBV21-1 is termed a pseudogene. The CDR3 loop spans 14 amino acids. CDR3 in amino acids: CASSKGHYTDTQYF. The CDR3 bases are TGTGCCAGCAGCAAAGGTCACTACACAGATACGCAGTATTTT.

The chain combines TRBV19 with TRBJ2-4; TRBD1 is a possible D gene (6 bases). Trimming pared 5 bases from V and 0 bases from J, leaving 17 bases between. Germline assignment: CDR1 LNHDA and CDR2 SQIVND (reference sequence). The CDR3 runs 17 residues. CDR3 loop: CASSAQGTVLAKNIQYF. Here the CDR3 DNA reads TGTGCCAGTAGTGCTCAGGGGACGGTACTAGCCAAAAACATTCAGTACTTC.

The chain employs TRBV7-9 and TRBJ1-5; perhaps TRBD1 as D (5 bases). Trimming took 4 bases from V and 8 from J, leaving 15 bases between them. This CDR3 is built from 14 residues. Germline values: CDR1 SEHNR, CDR2 FQNEAQ (reference sequence). CDR3 sequence reads: CASSSTRGGKPQHF. Here the CDR3 DNA reads TGTGCCAGCAGCTCAACGAGGGGAGGGAAGCCCCAGCATTTT.

The rearrangement links TRBV19 to TRBJ1-5; a weak D match, TRBD1 (6 bases). V was trimmed by 4 bases and J by 2 bases, leaving 12 bases between them. The length of the CDR3 is 15 residues. Germline CDR1 LNHDA, CDR2 SQIVND (reference sequence). The CDR3 region is CASSKTGFGNQPQHF. The DNA of the CDR3 is TGTGCCAGTAGTAAAACAGGGTTTGGCAATCAGCCCCAGCATTTT. Full variable domain (missing parts from reference TRBV19 and TRBJ1-5): DGGITQSPKYLFRKEGQNVTLSCEQNLNHDAMYWYRQDPGQGLRLIYYSQIVNDFQKGDIAEGYSVSREKKESFPLTVTSAQKNPTAFYLCASSKTGFGNQPQHFGDGTRLSIL.